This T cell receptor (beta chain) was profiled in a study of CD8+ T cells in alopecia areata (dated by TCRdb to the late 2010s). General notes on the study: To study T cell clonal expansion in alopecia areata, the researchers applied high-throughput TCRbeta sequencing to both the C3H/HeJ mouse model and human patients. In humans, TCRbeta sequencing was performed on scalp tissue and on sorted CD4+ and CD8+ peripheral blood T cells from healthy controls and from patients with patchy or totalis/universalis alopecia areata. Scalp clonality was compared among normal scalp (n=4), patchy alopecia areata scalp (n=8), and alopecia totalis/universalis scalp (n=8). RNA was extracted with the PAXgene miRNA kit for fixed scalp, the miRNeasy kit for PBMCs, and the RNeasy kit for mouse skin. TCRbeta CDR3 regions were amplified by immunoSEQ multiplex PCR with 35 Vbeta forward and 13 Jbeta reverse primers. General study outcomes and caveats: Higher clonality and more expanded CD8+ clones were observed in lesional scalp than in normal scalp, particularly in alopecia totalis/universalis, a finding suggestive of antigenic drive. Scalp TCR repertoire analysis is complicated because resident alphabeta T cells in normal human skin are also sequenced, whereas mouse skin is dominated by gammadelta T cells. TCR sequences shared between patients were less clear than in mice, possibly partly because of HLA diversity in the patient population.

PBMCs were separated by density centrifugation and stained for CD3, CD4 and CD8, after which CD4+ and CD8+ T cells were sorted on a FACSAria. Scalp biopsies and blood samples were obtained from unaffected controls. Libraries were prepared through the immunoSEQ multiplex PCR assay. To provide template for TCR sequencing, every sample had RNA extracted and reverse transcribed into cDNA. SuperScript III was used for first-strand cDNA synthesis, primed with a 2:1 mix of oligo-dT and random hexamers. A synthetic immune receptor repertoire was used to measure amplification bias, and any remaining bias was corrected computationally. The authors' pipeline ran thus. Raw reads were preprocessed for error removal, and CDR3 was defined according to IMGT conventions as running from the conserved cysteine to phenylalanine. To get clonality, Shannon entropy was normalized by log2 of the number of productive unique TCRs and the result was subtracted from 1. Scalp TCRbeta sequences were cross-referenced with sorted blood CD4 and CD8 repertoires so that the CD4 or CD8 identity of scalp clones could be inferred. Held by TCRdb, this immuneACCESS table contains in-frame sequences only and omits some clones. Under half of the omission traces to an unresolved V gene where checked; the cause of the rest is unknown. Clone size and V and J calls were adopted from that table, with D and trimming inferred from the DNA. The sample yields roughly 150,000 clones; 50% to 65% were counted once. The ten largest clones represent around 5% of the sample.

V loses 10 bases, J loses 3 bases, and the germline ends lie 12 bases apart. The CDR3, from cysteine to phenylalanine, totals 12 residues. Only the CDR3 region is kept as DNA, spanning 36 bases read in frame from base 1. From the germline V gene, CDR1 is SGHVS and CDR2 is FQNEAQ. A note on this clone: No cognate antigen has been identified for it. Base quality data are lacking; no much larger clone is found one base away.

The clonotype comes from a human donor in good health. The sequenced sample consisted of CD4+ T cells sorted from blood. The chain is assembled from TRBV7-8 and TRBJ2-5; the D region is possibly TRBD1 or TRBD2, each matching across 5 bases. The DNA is TGTGCCACCTCGGGACCCGAAGAGACCCAGTACTTC. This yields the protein CATSGPEETQYF.